What follows describes a single T cell receptor beta chain. Its antigen is currently unknown. This entry belongs to a study of neoadjuvant nivolumab and ipilimumab in lung cancer. Across the study: Patients got nivolumab 3 mg/kg on days 1, 15 and 29; combination added ipilimumab 1 mg/kg day 1.

Measured with immunoSEQ multiplex PCR; TCRdb has only the in-frame clones, and not every one. The data contain approximately 40,000 clones, roughly nine tenths of them singletons. The CDR3 runs 16 residues. CDR1 is SGHNT and CDR2 is YYREEE in the germline V gene (reference sequence). The V gene end was trimmed by 2 bases and the J gene end by 2 bases; junction bases not matched to a gene: 7. Whole-study results and caveats: Blood richness before therapy tracked richness in tumors resected after neoadjuvant therapy. Compared with tumor-adjacent uninvolved lung, resected tumors showed greater richness and clonality.

This chain connects TRBV5-4 to TRBJ2-1, with 7 nucleotides matching TRBD2. This clonotype originated in an adult with non-small cell lung cancer. Sequenced material: peripheral blood, taken before neoadjuvant nivolumab, alone or with ipilimumab. The CDR3 nucleotides are TGTGCCAGCAGCTTCCAAGCGGGAAGAGCCTACAATGAGCAGTTCTTC. The encoded protein is CASSFQAGRAYNEQFF. Variable domain in full (rest from reference TRBV5-4 and TRBJ2-1): ETGVTQSPTHLIKTRGQQVTLRCSSQSGHNTVSWYQQALGQGPQFIFQYYREEENGRGNFPPRFSGLQFPNYSSELNVNALELDDSALYLCASSFQAGRAYNEQFFGPGTRLTVL.